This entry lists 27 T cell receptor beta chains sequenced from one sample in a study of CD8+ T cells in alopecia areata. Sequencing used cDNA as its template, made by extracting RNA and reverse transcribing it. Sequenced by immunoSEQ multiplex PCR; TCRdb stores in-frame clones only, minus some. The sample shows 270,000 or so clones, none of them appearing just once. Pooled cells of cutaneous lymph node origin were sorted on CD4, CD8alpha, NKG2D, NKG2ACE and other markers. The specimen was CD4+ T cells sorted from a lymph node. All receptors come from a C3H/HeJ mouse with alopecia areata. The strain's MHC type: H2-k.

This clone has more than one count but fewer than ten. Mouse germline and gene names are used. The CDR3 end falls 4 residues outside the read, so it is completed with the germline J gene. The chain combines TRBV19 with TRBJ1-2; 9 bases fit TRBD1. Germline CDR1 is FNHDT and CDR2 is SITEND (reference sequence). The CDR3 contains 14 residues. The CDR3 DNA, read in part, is TGTGCCAGCAGTATAAACAGGGGGCTAGGC. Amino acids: CASSINRGLG. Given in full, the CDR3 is CASSINRGLGDYTF. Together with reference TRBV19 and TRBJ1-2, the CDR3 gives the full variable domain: GGIITQTPKFLIGQEGQKLTLKCQQNFNHDTMYWYRQDSGKGLRLIYYSITENDLQKGDLSEGYDASREKKSSFSLTVTSAQKNEMAVFLCASSINRGLGDYTFGSGTRLLVI.

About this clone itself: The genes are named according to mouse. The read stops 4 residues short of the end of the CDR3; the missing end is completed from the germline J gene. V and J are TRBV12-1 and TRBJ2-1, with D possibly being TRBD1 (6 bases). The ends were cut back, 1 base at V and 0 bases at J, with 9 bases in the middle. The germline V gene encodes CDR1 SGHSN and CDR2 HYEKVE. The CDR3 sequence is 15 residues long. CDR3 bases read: TGTGCCAGCTCTCTAGGGGACAATAACTATGCT. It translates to CASSLGDNNYA. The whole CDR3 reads CASSLGDNNYAEQFF.

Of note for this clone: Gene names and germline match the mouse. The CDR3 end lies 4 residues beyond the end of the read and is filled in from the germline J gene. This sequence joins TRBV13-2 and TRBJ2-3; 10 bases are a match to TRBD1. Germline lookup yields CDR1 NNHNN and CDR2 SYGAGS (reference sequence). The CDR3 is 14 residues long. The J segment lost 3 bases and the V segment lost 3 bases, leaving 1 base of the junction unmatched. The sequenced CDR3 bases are TGTGCCAGCGGTGCGGGACAGGGGGCAGAA. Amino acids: CASGAGQGAE. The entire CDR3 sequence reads CASGAGQGAETLYF.

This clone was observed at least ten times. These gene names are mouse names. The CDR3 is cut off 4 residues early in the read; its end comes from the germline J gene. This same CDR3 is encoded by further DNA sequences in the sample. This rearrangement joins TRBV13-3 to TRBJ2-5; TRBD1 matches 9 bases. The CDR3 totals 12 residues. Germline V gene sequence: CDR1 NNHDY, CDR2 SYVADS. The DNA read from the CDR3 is TGTGCCAGCAGGGACAGGGGAGAC. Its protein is CASRDRGD. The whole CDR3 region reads CASRDRGDTQYF.

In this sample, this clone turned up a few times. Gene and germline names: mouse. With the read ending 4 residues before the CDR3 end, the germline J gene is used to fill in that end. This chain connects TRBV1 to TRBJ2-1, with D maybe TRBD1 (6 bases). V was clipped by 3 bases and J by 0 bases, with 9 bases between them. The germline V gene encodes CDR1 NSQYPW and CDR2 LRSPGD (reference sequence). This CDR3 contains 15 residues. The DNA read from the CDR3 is TGCACCTGCAGTGCCCCACAGGGTAACTATGCT. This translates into CTCSAPQGNYA. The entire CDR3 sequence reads CTCSAPQGNYAEQFF.

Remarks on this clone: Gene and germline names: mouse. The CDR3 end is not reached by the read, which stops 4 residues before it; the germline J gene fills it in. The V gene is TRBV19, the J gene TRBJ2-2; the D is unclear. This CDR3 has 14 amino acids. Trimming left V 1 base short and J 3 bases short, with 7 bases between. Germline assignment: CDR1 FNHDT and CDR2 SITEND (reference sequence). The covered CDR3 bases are TGTGCCAGCAGTATAAGGTGGGACACCGGG. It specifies CASSIRWDTG. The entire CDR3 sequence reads CASSIRWDTGQLYF.

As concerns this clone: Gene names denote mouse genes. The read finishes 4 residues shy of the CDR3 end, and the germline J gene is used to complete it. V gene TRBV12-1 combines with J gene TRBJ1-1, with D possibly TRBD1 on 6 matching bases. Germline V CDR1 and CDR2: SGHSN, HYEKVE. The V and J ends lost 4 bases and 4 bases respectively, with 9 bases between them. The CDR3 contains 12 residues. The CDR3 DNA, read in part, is TGTGCCAGCTCACCAGGGGTCACA. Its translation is CASSPGVT. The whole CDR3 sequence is CASSPGVTEVFF.

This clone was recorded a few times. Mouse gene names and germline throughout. The sequenced CDR3 bases are TGTGCCAGCAGTATTCCGGGACAGGGTAACTAT. Its translation is CASSIPGQGNY. In full, the CDR3 is CASSIPGQGNYEQYF. This chain joins TRBV19 and TRBJ2-7; TRBD1 aligns across 9 bases. The CDR3 end is not reached by the read, which stops 4 residues before it; the germline J gene fills it in. The J segment lost 3 bases and the V segment lost 2 bases, leaving 6 bases of the junction unmatched. This CDR3 comprises 15 residues. The germline gives CDR1 FNHDT, CDR2 SITEND (reference sequence).

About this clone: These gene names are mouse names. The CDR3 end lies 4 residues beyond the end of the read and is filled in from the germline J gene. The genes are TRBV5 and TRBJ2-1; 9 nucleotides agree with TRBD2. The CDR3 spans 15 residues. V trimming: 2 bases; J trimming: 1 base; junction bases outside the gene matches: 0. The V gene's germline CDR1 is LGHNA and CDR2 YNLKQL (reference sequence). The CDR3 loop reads CASSQWGGNYAEQFF. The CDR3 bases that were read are TGTGCCAGCAGCCAATGGGGGGGCAACTATGCT.

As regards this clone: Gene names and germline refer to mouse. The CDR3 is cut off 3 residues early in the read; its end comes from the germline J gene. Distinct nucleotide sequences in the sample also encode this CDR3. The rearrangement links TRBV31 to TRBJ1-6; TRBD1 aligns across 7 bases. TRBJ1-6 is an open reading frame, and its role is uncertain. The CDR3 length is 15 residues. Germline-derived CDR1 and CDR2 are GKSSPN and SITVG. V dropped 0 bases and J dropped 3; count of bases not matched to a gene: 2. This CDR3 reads CAWSLDRVYNSPLYF. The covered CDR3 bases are TGTGCCTGGAGTCTAGACAGGGTCTATAATTCGCCC.

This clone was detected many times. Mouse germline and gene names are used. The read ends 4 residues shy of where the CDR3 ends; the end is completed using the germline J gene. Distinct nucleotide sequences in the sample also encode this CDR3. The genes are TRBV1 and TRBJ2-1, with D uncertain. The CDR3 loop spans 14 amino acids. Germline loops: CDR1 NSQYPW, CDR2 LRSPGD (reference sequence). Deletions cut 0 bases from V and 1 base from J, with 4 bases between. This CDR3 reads CTCSADRNYAEQFF. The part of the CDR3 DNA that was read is TGCACCTGCAGTGCAGACAGGAACTATGCT.

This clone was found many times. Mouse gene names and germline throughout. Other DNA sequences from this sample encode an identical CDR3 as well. The CDR3 is CASSRGGGTGQLYF. The covered CDR3 bases are TGTGCTAGCAGTAGAGGAGGGGGCACCGGG. The chain couples TRBV17 to TRBJ2-2; D might be TRBD1 (6 bases). Read data end 4 residues before the CDR3 end; the end is taken from the germline J gene. The V end lost 1 base, the J end lost 4 bases, and 7 bases lay between the germline ends. CDR3 size: 14 residues. Germline CDR1 and CDR2: MNHDT and YYDKIL.

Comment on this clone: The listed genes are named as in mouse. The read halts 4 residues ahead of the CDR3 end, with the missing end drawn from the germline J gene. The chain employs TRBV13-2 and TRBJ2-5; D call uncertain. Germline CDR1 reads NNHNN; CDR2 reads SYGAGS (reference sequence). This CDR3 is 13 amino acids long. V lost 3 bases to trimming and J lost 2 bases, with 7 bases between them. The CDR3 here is CASGGQFQDTQYF. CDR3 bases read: TGTGCCAGCGGTGGACAATTCCAAGAC.

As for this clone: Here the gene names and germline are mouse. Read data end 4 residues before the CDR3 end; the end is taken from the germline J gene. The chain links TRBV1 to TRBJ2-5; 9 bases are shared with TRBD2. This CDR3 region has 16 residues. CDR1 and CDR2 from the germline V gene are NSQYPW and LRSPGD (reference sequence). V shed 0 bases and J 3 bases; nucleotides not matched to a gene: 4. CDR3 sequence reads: CTCSADLGLGQDTQYF. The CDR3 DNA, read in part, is TGCACCTGCAGTGCAGATCTAGGACTGGGGCAAGAC.

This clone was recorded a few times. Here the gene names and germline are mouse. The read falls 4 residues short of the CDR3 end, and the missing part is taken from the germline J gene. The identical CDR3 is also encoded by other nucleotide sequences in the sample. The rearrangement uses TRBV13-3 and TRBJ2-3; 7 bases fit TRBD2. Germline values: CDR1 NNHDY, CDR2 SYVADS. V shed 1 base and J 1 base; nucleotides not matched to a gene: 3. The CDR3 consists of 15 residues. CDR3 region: CASSDPTGGAETLYF. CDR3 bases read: TGTGCCAGCAGTGATCCTACTGGGGGTGCAGAA.

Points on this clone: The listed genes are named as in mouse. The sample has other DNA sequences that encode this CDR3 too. CDR3 in amino acids: CASSETGAETLYF. The sequenced CDR3 bases are TGTGCCAGCAGTGAAACAGGGGCAGAA. This sequence joins TRBV13-1 and TRBJ2-3; a possible D gene is TRBD1 (6 bases). The read ends 4 residues early relative to the CDR3; the germline J gene fills the gap. Trimming pared 2 bases from V and 3 bases from J, leaving 7 bases between. The CDR3 length is 13 residues. The germline CDR1 and CDR2 sequences are NSHNY and SYGAGN.

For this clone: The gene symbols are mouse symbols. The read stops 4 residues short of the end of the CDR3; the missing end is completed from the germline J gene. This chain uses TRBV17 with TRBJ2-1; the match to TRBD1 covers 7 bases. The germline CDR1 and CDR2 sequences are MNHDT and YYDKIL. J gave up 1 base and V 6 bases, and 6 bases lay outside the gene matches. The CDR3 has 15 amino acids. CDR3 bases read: TGTGCTAGCAGCCCGCGGGACAGCAACTATGCT. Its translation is CASSPRDSNYA. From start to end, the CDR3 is CASSPRDSNYAEQFF.

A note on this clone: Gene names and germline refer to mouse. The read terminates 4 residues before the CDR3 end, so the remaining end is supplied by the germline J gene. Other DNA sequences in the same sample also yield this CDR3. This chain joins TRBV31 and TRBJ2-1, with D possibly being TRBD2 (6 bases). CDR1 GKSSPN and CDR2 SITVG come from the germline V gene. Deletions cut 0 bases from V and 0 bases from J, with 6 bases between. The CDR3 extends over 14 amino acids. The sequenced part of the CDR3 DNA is TGTGCCTGGAGTCTACTGGGTAACTATGCT. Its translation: CAWSLLGNYA. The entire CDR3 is CAWSLLGNYAEQFF.

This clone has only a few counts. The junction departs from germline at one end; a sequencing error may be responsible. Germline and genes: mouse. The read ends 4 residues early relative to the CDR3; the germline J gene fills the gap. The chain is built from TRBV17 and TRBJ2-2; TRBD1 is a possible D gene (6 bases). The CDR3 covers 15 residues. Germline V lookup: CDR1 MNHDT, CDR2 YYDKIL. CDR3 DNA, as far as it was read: TGTGCTGGCAGTAGTCACAGGGAAAACACCGGG. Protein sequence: CAGSSHRENTG. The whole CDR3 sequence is CAGSSHRENTGQLYF.

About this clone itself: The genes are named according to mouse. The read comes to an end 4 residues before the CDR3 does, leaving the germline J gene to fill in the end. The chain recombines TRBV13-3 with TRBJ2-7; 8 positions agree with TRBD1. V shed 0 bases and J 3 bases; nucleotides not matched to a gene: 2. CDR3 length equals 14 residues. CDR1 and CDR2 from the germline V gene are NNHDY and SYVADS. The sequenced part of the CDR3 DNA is TGTGCCAGCAGTGATGGGACAGGGTACTAT. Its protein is CASSDGTGYY. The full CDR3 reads CASSDGTGYYEQYF.

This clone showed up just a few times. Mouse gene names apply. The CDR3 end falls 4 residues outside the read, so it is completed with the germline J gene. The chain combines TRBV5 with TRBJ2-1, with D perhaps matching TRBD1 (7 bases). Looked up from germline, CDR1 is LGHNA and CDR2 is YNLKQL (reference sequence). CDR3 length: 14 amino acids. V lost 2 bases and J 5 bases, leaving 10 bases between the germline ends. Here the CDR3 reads CASSQSRGDAEQFF. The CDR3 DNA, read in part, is TGTGCCAGCAGCCAAAGCAGGGGGGATGCT.

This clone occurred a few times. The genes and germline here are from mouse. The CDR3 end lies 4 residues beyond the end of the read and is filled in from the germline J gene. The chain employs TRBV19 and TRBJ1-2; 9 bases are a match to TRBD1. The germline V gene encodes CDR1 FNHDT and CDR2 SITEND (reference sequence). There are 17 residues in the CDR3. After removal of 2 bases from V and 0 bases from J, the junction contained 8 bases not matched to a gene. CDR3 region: CASSIPDRGVANSDYTF. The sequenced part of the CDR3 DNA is TGTGCCAGCAGTATTCCCGACAGGGGGGTTGCAAACTCC. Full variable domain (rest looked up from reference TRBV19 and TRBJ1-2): GGIITQTPKFLIGQEGQKLTLKCQQNFNHDTMYWYRQDSGKGLRLIYYSITENDLQKGDLSEGYDASREKKSSFSLTVTSAQKNEMAVFLCASSIPDRGVANSDYTFGSGTRLLVI.

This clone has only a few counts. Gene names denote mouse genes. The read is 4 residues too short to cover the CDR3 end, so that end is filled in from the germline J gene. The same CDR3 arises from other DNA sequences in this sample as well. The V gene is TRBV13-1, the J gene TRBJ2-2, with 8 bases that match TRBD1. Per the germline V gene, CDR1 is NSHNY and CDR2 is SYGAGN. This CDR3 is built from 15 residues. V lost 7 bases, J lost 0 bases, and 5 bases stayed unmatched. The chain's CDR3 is CASSRTGSNTGQLYF. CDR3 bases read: TGTGCCAGCTCCCGGACAGGGTCAAACACCGGG.

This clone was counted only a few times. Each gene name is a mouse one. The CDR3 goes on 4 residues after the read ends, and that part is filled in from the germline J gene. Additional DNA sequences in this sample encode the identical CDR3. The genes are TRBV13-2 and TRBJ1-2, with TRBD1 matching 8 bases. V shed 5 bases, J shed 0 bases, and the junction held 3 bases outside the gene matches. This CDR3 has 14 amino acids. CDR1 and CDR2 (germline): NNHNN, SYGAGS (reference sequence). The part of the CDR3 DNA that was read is TGTGCCAGCGGGAGGACAGGGACAAACTCC. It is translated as CASGRTGTNS. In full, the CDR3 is CASGRTGTNSDYTF.

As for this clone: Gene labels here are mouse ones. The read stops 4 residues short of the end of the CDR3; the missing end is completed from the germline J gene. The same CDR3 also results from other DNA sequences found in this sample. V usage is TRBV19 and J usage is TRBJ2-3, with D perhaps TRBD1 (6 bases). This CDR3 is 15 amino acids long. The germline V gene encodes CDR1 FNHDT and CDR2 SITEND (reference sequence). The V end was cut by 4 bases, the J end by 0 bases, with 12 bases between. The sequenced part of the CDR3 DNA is TGTGCCAGCAGTCTTGGGACAACTAGTGCAGAA. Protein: CASSLGTTSAE. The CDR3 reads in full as CASSLGTTSAETLYF. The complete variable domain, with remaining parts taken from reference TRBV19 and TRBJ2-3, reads GGIITQTPKFLIGQEGQKLTLKCQQNFNHDTMYWYRQDSGKGLRLIYYSITENDLQKGDLSEGYDASREKKSSFSLTVTSAQKNEMAVFLCASSLGTTSAETLYFGSGTRLTVL.

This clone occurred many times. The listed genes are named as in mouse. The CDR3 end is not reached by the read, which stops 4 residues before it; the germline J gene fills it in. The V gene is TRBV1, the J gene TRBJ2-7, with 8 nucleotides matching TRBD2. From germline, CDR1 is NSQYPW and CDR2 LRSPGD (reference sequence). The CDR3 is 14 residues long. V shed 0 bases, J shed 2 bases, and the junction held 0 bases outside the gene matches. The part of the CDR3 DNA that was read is TGCACCTGCAGTGCAGATGGGGGGGCCTAT. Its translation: CTCSADGGAY. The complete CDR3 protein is CTCSADGGAYEQYF. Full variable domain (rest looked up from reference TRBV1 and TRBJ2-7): VTLLEQNPRWRLVPRGQAVNLRCILKNSQYPWMSWYQQDLQKQLQWLFTLRSPGDKEVKSLPGADYLATRVTDTELRLQVANMSQGRTLYCTCSADGGAYEQYFGPGTRLTVL.

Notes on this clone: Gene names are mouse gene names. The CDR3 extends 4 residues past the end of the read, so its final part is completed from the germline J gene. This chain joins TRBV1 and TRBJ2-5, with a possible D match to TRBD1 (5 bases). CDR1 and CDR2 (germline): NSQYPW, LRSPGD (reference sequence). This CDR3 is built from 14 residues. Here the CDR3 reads CTCSADFRGDTQYF. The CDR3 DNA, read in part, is TGCACCTGCAGTGCAGATTTTAGGGGAGAC.